This TCR beta chain was obtained from a study of cytomegalovirus exposure and HLA in healthy donors. Study-level results: Common viral pathogens seemed to be connected with several of the most significant clusters, according to a later analysis. Among the CMV-associated chains, three were confirmed in vitro as specific for CMV antigens.

Note on this clone: The antigen remains undetermined.

The PCR employed 60 Vbeta primers together with 13 Jbeta primers. Produced via immunoSEQ multiplex PCR; TCRdb's table is partial and in-frame only. Counted here are fewer than 150,000 clones, around 82% occurring once; the ten biggest clones make up 6.2%. CDR1 is MGHRA and CDR2 is YSYEKL in the germline V gene. This CDR3 has 12 amino acids. The ends were cut back, 0 bases at V and 7 bases at J, with 4 bases in the middle. Donors were ostensibly healthy at sampling, although undocumented immune exposures were probable. The sequencing sample was made of PBMCs. The chain links TRBV4-1 to TRBJ2-1; D remains ambiguous. The clonotype originates from a woman aged 40 to 55 in good health and CMV-seropositive. The DNA for the CDR3 is TGCGCCAGCAGCCAAGATCGGAATGAGCAGTTCTTC. Its protein is CASSQDRNEQFF.